One and the same sample provided the 11 T cell receptor beta chains below, sequenced in a study of cytotoxic CD8 clonotypes in ibrutinib-treated CLL. The method was immunoSEQ multiplex PCR; TCRdb's version includes in-frame clones alone and lacks a portion of them. The profile shows about 140,000 clones, more than 85% of them singletons. Sequencing was performed on PBMCs, taken after 12 months of ibrutinib treatment. The source is a human donor with chronic lymphocytic leukemia.

The rearrangement uses TRBV10-3 and TRBJ1-4, with D unresolved. Germline V gene sequence: CDR1 ENHRY, CDR2 SYGVKD. Trimming removed 2 bases at V and 0 bases at J, with 13 bases between. The CDR3 is 17 residues long. This CDR3 is CAISETTPDATNEKLFF. CDR3 bases: TGTGCCATCAGTGAGACAACCCCAGACGCAACTAATGAAAAACTGTTTTTT.

J is TRBJ2-1 and V is TRBV27; D remains ambiguous. Germline assignment: CDR1 MNHEY and CDR2 SMNVEV (reference sequence). Trimming left V 7 bases short and J 12 bases short, with 13 bases between. This CDR3 has 11 amino acids. The CDR3 sequence: CASITTSRQFF. The CDR3 region has the DNA TGTGCCAGCATTACAACCTCGCGGCAGTTCTTC.

The chain couples TRBV25-1 to TRBJ2-3; D uncertain. Germline-derived CDR1 and CDR2 are MGHDK and SYGVNS. The CDR3 contains 15 residues. Deletions cut 4 bases from V and 2 bases from J, with 13 bases between. CDR3 sequence reads: CASSGWNEDTDTQYF. The CDR3 nucleotides are TGTGCCAGCAGTGGCTGGAATGAGGACACAGATACGCAGTATTTT. Full variable domain (missing parts from reference TRBV25-1 and TRBJ2-3): EADIYQTPRYLVIGTGKKITLECSQTMGHDKMYWYQQDPGMELHLIHYSYGVNSTEKGDLSSESTVSRIRTEHFPLTLESARPSHTSQYLCASSGWNEDTDTQYFGPGTRLTVL.

CDR3 sequence (DNA): TGTGCCAGCTCACCAAACGCCGGGACCAGAGACAATGAGCAGTTCTTC. Translating it yields CASSPNAGTRDNEQFF. The chain joins TRBV18 to TRBJ2-1; D tentatively fits TRBD1 or TRBD2 (5 bases each). The germline V and J ends were trimmed by 2 bases and 5 bases, with 16 bases remaining between them. In germline, CDR1 is KGHSH, CDR2 LQKENI. The CDR3 is 16 amino acids.

The rearrangement joins TRBV18 to TRBJ2-7, with TRBD1 matching over 8 bases. Per germline, CDR1 KGHSH and CDR2 LQKENI. CDR3 size: 15 residues. V dropped 3 bases and J dropped 3; count of bases not matched to a gene: 7. The CDR3 nucleotides read TGTGCCAGCTCACCGACGGGACAGGCTGGCTACGAGCAGTACTTC. This encodes CASSPTGQAGYEQYF.

V and J are TRBV6-5 and TRBJ2-3, with 8 positions matching TRBD1. Germline assignment: CDR1 MNHEY and CDR2 SVGAGI. This CDR3 region has 13 residues. Unmatched junction bases numbered 4, after V lost 6 bases and J lost 5 bases. For the CDR3, the DNA is TGTGCCAGCAGAGGACAGGGTGGAGATACGCAGTATTTT. Protein product: CASRGQGGDTQYF.

The chain joins TRBV28 to TRBJ2-7; D is perhaps TRBD1 (5 bases). This CDR3 region has 12 residues. CDR1 and CDR2 from the germline V gene are MDHEN and SYDVKM. Deletions cut 5 bases from V and 4 bases from J, with 9 bases between. CDR3 DNA: TGTGCCAGCAGTAAGAAGGGGTACGAGCAGTACTTC. This sequence encodes CASSKKGYEQYF.

Concerning this clone itself: An end of the junction differs from the germline gene, which may be a read error. J is TRBJ2-7 and V is TRBV7-7, with D perhaps TRBD2 (6 bases). CDR3 length: 15 residues. Germline values: CDR1 SSHAT, CDR2 FNYEAQ (reference sequence). For the CDR3, the DNA is TGTGCTAGCAGTCCCGCGGGATCAAATTCCTACGAGCAGTACTTC. Protein product: CASSPAGSNSYEQYF.

This sequence joins TRBV7-3 and TRBJ2-5, with 7 bases lining up with TRBD2. The V gene's germline CDR1 is SGHTA and CDR2 FQGTGA. J lost 3 bases, V lost 5 bases, and 9 bases had no gene match. The CDR3 is made up of 15 amino acids. This chain's CDR3 is CASSLVPGREETQYF. The CDR3 coding sequence is TGTGCCAGCAGCCTCGTCCCAGGGAGGGAAGAGACCCAGTACTTC.

The chain couples TRBV18 to TRBJ2-2; 10 nucleotides align to TRBD1. V lost 2 bases and J lost 6; bases outside the gene matches: 6. Germline CDR1 KGHSH, CDR2 LQKENI. The CDR3 loop spans 16 amino acids. The CDR3 DNA is TGTGCCAGCTCACCAAGACAGGGGGCGAATCCCGGGGAGCTGTTTTTT. Its translation: CASSPRQGANPGELFF. Full variable domain (remainder filled in from reference TRBV18 and TRBJ2-2): NAGVMQNPRHLVRRRGQEARLRCSPMKGHSHVYWYRQLPEEGLKFMVYLQKENIIDESGMPKERFSAEFPKEGPSILRIQQVVRGDSAAYFCASSPRQGANPGELFFGEGSRLTVL.

The chain links TRBV4-1 to TRBJ2-7; 9 bases match TRBD2. From germline, CDR1 is MGHRA and CDR2 YSYEKL. The CDR3 totals 16 residues. The V and J ends lost 0 bases and 2 bases, in that order; junction bases with no gene match: 5. CDR3 sequence: CASSQDGTSPTYEQYF. In DNA, the CDR3 is TGCGCCAGCAGCCAAGACGGGACTAGCCCCACCTACGAGCAGTACTTC.